This T cell receptor (beta chain) was found in a study of regulatory T cells in long-lasting Graves disease (dated by TCRdb to the early 2020s). For context, the study as a whole: Patients with newly diagnosed Graves' disease had been on antithyroid drugs for under 3 months. Persistent Graves' disease patients were compared with newly diagnosed Graves' disease patients by peripheral blood TCR sequencing and RNA sequencing. The study was conducted in China and was registered as a clinical trial. TCR sequencing covered about 13 persistent and 20 newly diagnosed Graves' disease patients, 33 samples in total. Study-level results and caveats: Peripheral blood alone was examined, since thyroid tissue, which constituted the primary lesion, could not be accessed. Lower TCR Shannon entropy and fewer highly expanded clones were observed in persistent Graves' disease patients than in newly diagnosed patients, which suggested clonal expansion. A larger number of public clonotypes was shared among persistent patients (about 2,700) than among newly diagnosed patients (over 850). Preferential use of TRBV28, TRBJ1-2 and TRBJ2-5 was observed in persistent disease, whereas TRBV20-1 and TRBJ2-1 were favored in newly diagnosed disease. Only the TCR beta chain was sequenced and analyzed. As a limitation, the authors acknowledged that the small sample size may reduce accuracy.

The method behind the library was multiplex PCR. Sequenced on an Illumina HiSeq 4000. CDR3 regions were amplified by Arm-PCR with iRepertoire HTBI primers to construct TCR beta libraries. Before sequencing, the PCR products underwent gel purification. The authors' analysis ran thus. Gene usage analysis of CDR3 amino acid clonotypes relied on the 60 or so TRBV and fewer than 15 TRBJ segments identified across samples. COPE and FqMerger were used to merge the filtered high-quality paired reads into contigs. BLAST was used to align contigs to IMGT TRBV, TRBD and TRBJ reference genes, with CDR3 defined following IMGT. Highly expanded clones were defined as clonotypes with a frequency above 0.1%. Shannon entropy was used to measure repertoire diversity, and the Gini coefficient was used to measure V-J evenness. A clonotype found in more than one individual was treated as public. In TCRdb, the public reads were trimmed at Q25 with fastp and aligned with MiXCR, with productive beta chains retained. A single entry per CDR3 protein holds the most common genes and DNA from its merged rows. These V and J calls rely on TCRdb rather than the paper's analysis. This sample has 360,000 or so distinct CDR3 sequences in its table, and about 12% of those were observed once. The ten largest clones represent over 15% of the sample.

Interpreted using the paper, the time point label stands for: newly diagnosed GD, antithyroid drugs for less than 3 months. For both TCR sequencing and RNA sequencing, RNA was extracted from PBMCs in TRIzol. The diagnosis of Graves' disease was made according to American Thyroid Association guidelines. The patients came from an endocrinology department in Xi'an, China. Each patient gave approximately 10 milliliters of peripheral blood, collected in an EDTA anticoagulant tube. PBMCs were isolated by Ficoll Paque Plus density gradient separation without further T cell sorting. An Agilent 2100 Bioanalyzer and agarose gel were used to check RNA quality, while a NanoDrop 2000 measured RNA concentration. CDR1 and CDR2 are drawn from the germline V gene (reference sequence): LNHDA, SQIVND. Cut back by 7 bases and 3 bases, the V and J ends lie 16 bases apart. Counted from cysteine to phenylalanine, this CDR3 has 15 amino acids. Just the 45-base CDR3 DNA is kept, in frame starting at base 1.

Of note for this clonotype: The target of this receptor is not known. No quality values exist for individual bases; no much larger clone is one base distant.

In addition, the sample was reused for a study of T cells in Graves' hyperthyroidism and ophthalmopathy. As that second paper reports: A patient counted as having stable Graves' hyperthyroidism if no progression to ophthalmopathy occurred over 18 months of follow-up. The hyperthyroidism patients were between 18 and 65 years old and newly diagnosed, with a disease duration of less than 2 months. Any patient with an uncontrolled infection, another autoimmune disease, pregnancy or lactation was excluded. Diagnoses relied on clinical symptoms, serum thyroxine and TRAb, thyroid ultrasound and orbital computed tomography. The TCR CDR3 was subjected to a first round of RT-PCR using the HTBI primer set and the Qiagen OneStep RT-PCR kit. Most expanded thyroid clonotypes (frequency above 0.001) were also detected in blood, a finding suggesting that blood repertoires may reflect thyroid immune responses. A 13 V-J signature model separated ophthalmopathy from stable hyperthyroidism, with 87.88% sensitivity and roughly 82% specificity in cross-validation and 80%/75% in testing. In validation, progression to ophthalmopathy was predicted by the model with nearly 71% sensitivity and just over 72% specificity, a median of 6.5 months before onset. To identify TCR V-J signatures that set the groups apart, the researchers used a discovery cohort of 95 to 100 patients, made up of some 41 with Graves' ophthalmopathy and some 58 with stable Graves' hyperthyroidism. An independent validation cohort of under 20 hyperthyroidism patients and 17 patients who later progressed to ophthalmopathy tested prospective prediction of ophthalmopathy. The 100 or so discovery patients were randomly split 7:3 into training and test sets. In over five Graves' hyperthyroidism patients, the study also compared T-cell repertoires from thyroid tissue with T-cell repertoires from blood. After sampling, hyperthyroidism patients received methimazole starting at 30 mg daily, and ophthalmopathy patients received high-dose intravenous methylprednisolone. A second multiplex PCR round built the libraries, followed by size selection and purification. Sequencing of the libraries was done on an Illumina HiSeq2000 using paired-end 100 bp reads. SOAPnuke was used to process the raw data, with reads discarded if the reads contained adapters or uncalled bases, had a mean Phred below 15, or lacked an exact constant-primer or identifier match. COPE v1.2.5 was used to merge the high-quality paired reads, and each unique nucleotide sequence was defined as a clonotype. MiTCR v1.1 was used to align the clonotypes against IMGT TRBV, TRBD and TRBJ reference segments. Only V-J combinations with frequency above 0.0001, covering about 99% of repertoires, were analysed. A TCS score was defined as the ratio between F50 (clonal expansion) and ExV (chaos), using BLOSUM62-based TCRdist between CDR3 peptides within each V-J. Welch's t-statistics and random forest reduced approximately 520 V-J features to about 13, which were used in a naive Bayes classifier (R e1071). No statistical method was used to set the sample size in advance, and investigators knew the group allocation. The paper reports TCR Vbeta CDR3 sequencing of some 140 peripheral blood samples: some 41 ophthalmopathy, fewer than 80 hyperthyroidism and approximately 17 progressor patients.

The sequence came from a woman aged 18-29 years with Graves disease. Donor details come from another sample of the same person, matched by shared clones. The sequence is built from TRBV19 and TRBJ1-5; the D gene assignment is ambiguous. The input for sequencing was peripheral blood mononuclear cells (PBMCs), taken at new diagnosis, from a patient treated with antithyroid drugs. The CDR3 protein: CASTLHFEVNQPQHF. The DNA sequence is as follows: TGTGCCAGTACCCTCCATTTCGAGGTCAATCAGCCCCAGCATTTT.